A selection of T cell receptor beta chains follows, all from one sample in a study of T cells after posttransplantation cyclophosphamide. The table came from immunoSEQ multiplex PCR; TCRdb's copy has only in-frame clones and leaves some out. Of some 47,000 clones listed, 85% to 90% are singletons. Source material: PBMCs. These receptors were collected from a man between 25 and 39 years old with a blood cancer, CMV-positive, and with a related stem cell donor. Both conserved end residues are part of each CDR3. A D gene is named only where the DNA matches it firmly. Size tells how often a clone was seen (once, few, many) or the class of an expanded clone, and some rows leave it out.

d_call: NA; clone_size: NA; v_call: TRBV9; j_call: TRBJ2-7; cdr3_nt: TGTGCCAGCAGCGCCAGGGGTGGGGAGCAGTACTTC; cdr3_aa: CASSARGGEQYF
d_call: TRBD1; clone_size: NA; v_call: TRBV29-1; j_call: TRBJ2-1; cdr3_nt: TGCAGCGTTGAAGAAAATCAGGACAGGGACAATGAGCAGTTCTTC; cdr3_aa: CSVEENQDRDNEQFF
d_call: TRBD1; clone_size: NA; v_call: TRBV5-5; j_call: TRBJ1-3; cdr3_nt: TGTGCCAGCAGCTTGGACTTCGACAGGGCCTCTGGAAACACCATATATTTT; cdr3_aa: CASSLDFDRASGNTIYF
d_call: TRBD2; clone_size: NA; v_call: TRBV29-1; j_call: TRBJ2-7; cdr3_nt: TGCAGCGTCCGACCTCTCGGACTAGCGGGAGACGAGGAGCAGTACTTC; cdr3_aa: CSVRPLGLAGDEEQYF
d_call: TRBD1; clone_size: NA; v_call: TRBV7-2; j_call: TRBJ1-2; cdr3_nt: TGTGCCAGCAGCTCGCACGGGACAGCTAACTATGGCTACACCTTC; cdr3_aa: CASSSHGTANYGYTF
d_call: TRBD2; clone_size: once; v_call: TRBV7-2; j_call: TRBJ2-7; cdr3_nt: TGTGCCAGCAGCCTAGCTAGCGGGAAAAACGAGCAGTACTTC; cdr3_aa: CASSLASGKNEQYF
d_call: NA; clone_size: NA; v_call: TRBV30; j_call: TRBJ1-2; cdr3_nt: TGTGCCTGTCTCAGGCCTAACTATGGCTACACCTTC; cdr3_aa: CACLRPNYGYTF
d_call: TRBD2; clone_size: NA; v_call: TRBV6-5; j_call: TRBJ2-7; cdr3_nt: TGTGCCAGCAGTCCGGGACTAGCTTCCTACGAGCAGTACTTC; cdr3_aa: CASSPGLASYEQYF
d_call: NA; clone_size: NA; v_call: TRBV28; j_call: TRBJ2-2; cdr3_nt: TGTGCCAGCAGTTACCGGAGAGCGGGGGAGCTGTTTTTT; cdr3_aa: CASSYRRAGELFF
d_call: NA; clone_size: NA; v_call: TRBV18; j_call: TRBJ1-5; cdr3_nt: TGTGCCAGCTCTCGGACATTCGATAGCAATCAGCCCCAGCATTTT; cdr3_aa: CASSRTFDSNQPQHF
d_call: NA; clone_size: NA; v_call: TRBV6-5; j_call: TRBJ2-2; cdr3_nt: TGTGCCAGCAGTTTAATATACAGGGGAGGCGGGGAGCTGTTTTTT; cdr3_aa: CASSLIYRGGGELFF
d_call: TRBD1; clone_size: NA; v_call: TRBV28; j_call: TRBJ2-7; cdr3_nt: TGTGCCAGCAGCGCGACAGGGTTTCGATACGAGCAGTACTTC; cdr3_aa: CASSATGFRYEQYF
d_call: TRBD1; clone_size: few; v_call: TRBV2; j_call: TRBJ1-1; cdr3_nt: TGTGCCAGCAGGGACAGGGGCACTGAAGCTTTCTTT; cdr3_aa: CASRDRGTEAFF
d_call: NA; clone_size: NA; v_call: TRBV6-5; j_call: TRBJ1-1; cdr3_nt: TGTGCCAGCACCGCGGGGATCCTGAACACTGAAGCTTTCTTT; cdr3_aa: CASTAGILNTEAFF
d_call: NA; clone_size: NA; v_call: TRBV6-5; j_call: TRBJ2-5; cdr3_nt: TGTGCCAGTCGATCGGGTTTGGGGACCCAGTACTTC; cdr3_aa: CASRSGLGTQYF
d_call: TRBD1; clone_size: NA; v_call: TRBV28; j_call: TRBJ1-2; cdr3_nt: TGTGCCAGCAGTTCCTCTCGACAGGGCCGAGGCGGCTACACCTTC; cdr3_aa: CASSSSRQGRGGYTF
d_call: NA; clone_size: NA; v_call: TRBV29-1; j_call: TRBJ1-1; cdr3_nt: TGCAGCGTTTACAGGGTGAACACTGAAGCTTTCTTT; cdr3_aa: CSVYRVNTEAFF
d_call: NA; clone_size: NA; v_call: TRBV7-2; j_call: TRBJ1-1; cdr3_nt: TGTGCCAGCAGCTTGCGGAGGAACACTGAAGCTTTCTTT; cdr3_aa: CASSLRRNTEAFF
d_call: NA; clone_size: NA; v_call: TRBV28; j_call: TRBJ1-5; cdr3_nt: TGTGCCAGCAGTTTAGAAGCGCTTCATCAGCCCCAGCATTTT; cdr3_aa: CASSLEALHQPQHF
d_call: NA; clone_size: NA; v_call: TRBV7-9; j_call: TRBJ1-5; cdr3_nt: TGTGCCAGCAGCTTAGCGGGCGGGGTCGAACCCCAGCATTTT; cdr3_aa: CASSLAGGVEPQHF
d_call: NA; clone_size: once; v_call: TRBV6-6; j_call: TRBJ1-3; cdr3_nt: TGTGCCAGCAGTTACGGGTCGGAGTTTGGAAACACCATATATTTT; cdr3_aa: CASSYGSEFGNTIYF
d_call: TRBD2; clone_size: NA; v_call: TRBV5-1; j_call: TRBJ2-7; cdr3_nt: TGCGCCAGCAGCTTGGTACTAGCGGGGGCCTACGAGCAGTACTTC; cdr3_aa: CASSLVLAGAYEQYF
d_call: TRBD1; clone_size: NA; v_call: TRBV18; j_call: TRBJ1-5; cdr3_nt: TGTGCCAGCTCACCGGGACAGGTTAATCAGCCCCAGCATTTT; cdr3_aa: CASSPGQVNQPQHF
d_call: TRBD2; clone_size: once; v_call: TRBV7-2; j_call: TRBJ2-1; cdr3_nt: TGTGCCAGCAGCTTAACTAGCGGGAGGGCTAATGAGCAGTTCTTC; cdr3_aa: CASSLTSGRANEQFF
d_call: TRBD2; clone_size: once; v_call: TRBV27; j_call: TRBJ2-1; cdr3_nt: TGTGCCAGCACCACTAGCGGGGGTATGAAGCAGTTCTTC; cdr3_aa: CASTTSGGMKQFF
d_call: TRBD1; clone_size: once; v_call: TRBV27; j_call: TRBJ1-2; cdr3_nt: TGTGCCAGCAGTTACGACGGGACAGGGGTCTATGGCTACACCTTC; cdr3_aa: CASSYDGTGVYGYTF
d_call: NA; clone_size: NA; v_call: TRBV7-8; j_call: TRBJ2-7; cdr3_nt: TGTGCCAGCAGCTTAGGACGGACACCCCTCTACGAGCAGTACTTC; cdr3_aa: CASSLGRTPLYEQYF
d_call: TRBD1; clone_size: few; v_call: TRBV2; j_call: TRBJ1-2; cdr3_nt: TGTGCCAGCAGATGGGACAGGGGGCGAGGCTATGGCTACACCTTC; cdr3_aa: CASRWDRGRGYGYTF
d_call: NA; clone_size: NA; v_call: TRBV4-1; j_call: TRBJ2-3; cdr3_nt: TGCGCCAGCAGCGCCCGGGGTAGTCAGGGGACAAGCACAGATACGCAGTATTTT; cdr3_aa: CASSARGSQGTSTDTQYF
d_call: NA; clone_size: NA; v_call: TRBV7-6; j_call: TRBJ2-7; cdr3_nt: TGTGCCAGCAGCTTAGGTACGGGCTCCTACGAGCAGTACTTC; cdr3_aa: CASSLGTGSYEQYF
d_call: TRBD1; clone_size: few; v_call: TRBV2; j_call: TRBJ1-1; cdr3_nt: TGTGCCAGCAGTGCCGACAGGGGAGGAACTGAAGCTTTCTTT; cdr3_aa: CASSADRGGTEAFF
d_call: TRBD1; clone_size: NA; v_call: TRBV11-2; j_call: TRBJ1-4; cdr3_nt: TGTGCCAGCAGCTTGCAGGGGGCGGGTGAAAAACTGTTTTTT; cdr3_aa: CASSLQGAGEKLFF
d_call: NA; clone_size: NA; v_call: TRBV5-1; j_call: TRBJ1-1; cdr3_nt: TGCGCCAGCAGCTCACAGGGCGGCGGCACTGAAGCTTTCTTT; cdr3_aa: CASSSQGGGTEAFF
d_call: TRBD2; clone_size: once; v_call: TRBV13; j_call: TRBJ2-2; cdr3_nt: TGTGCCAGCAGCTCGCCTTCTGGGAGGGATACCGGGGAGCTGTTTTTT; cdr3_aa: CASSSPSGRDTGELFF
d_call: NA; clone_size: NA; v_call: TRBV5-1; j_call: TRBJ2-3; cdr3_nt: TGCGCCAGCAGCTTGGTCGGGGTCACAGATACGCAGTATTTT; cdr3_aa: CASSLVGVTDTQYF
d_call: NA; clone_size: once; v_call: TRBV7-6; j_call: TRBJ2-3; cdr3_nt: TGTGCCAGCAGCCCGACTACCCGCACAGATACGCAGTATTTT; cdr3_aa: CASSPTTRTDTQYF
d_call: TRBD2; clone_size: NA; v_call: TRBV7-2; j_call: TRBJ2-5; cdr3_nt: TGTGCCAGCAGCTCCCTGACTAGCGGGAGCGTAGAGACCCAGTACTTC; cdr3_aa: CASSSLTSGSVETQYF
d_call: TRBD2; clone_size: NA; v_call: TRBV5-1; j_call: TRBJ2-3; cdr3_nt: TGCGCCAGCAGCTTACAGCGGGGGTGGAGAACTAGCACAGATACGCAGTATTTT; cdr3_aa: CASSLQRGWRTSTDTQYF
d_call: TRBD1; clone_size: few; v_call: TRBV12-5; j_call: TRBJ2-3; cdr3_nt: TGTGCTAGTGGTTGGACAGGGACGCAGTATTTT; cdr3_aa: CASGWTGTQYF
d_call: NA; clone_size: NA; v_call: TRBV5-1; j_call: TRBJ1-4; cdr3_nt: TGCGCCAGCAGCTTGTCGTCAACTAATGAAAAACTGTTTTTT; cdr3_aa: CASSLSSTNEKLFF